This T cell receptor beta chain originates from a study of blood T cells in healthy people across ages. General observations from the study: Age brought a roughly linear fall in TCR beta diversity measured per million T cells.

Primers used in a second PCR of about 7 to 12 cycles were a sample-barcoded 5' primer and a J-beta primer mix. TCRdb called the 5' RACE reads again in MiXCR, with one record for every CDR3 protein. The data contain 1.5 million or so distinct CDR3 sequences, under 55% of them singletons. Concerning this clonotype itself: Antigen specificity is unknown.

The CDR3 totals 14 residues. Between the trimmed V and J ends, which lost 2 bases and 2 bases, there was a span of 9 bases. Germline CDR1 is SGHAT and CDR2 is FQDESV (reference sequence). Per-sample PBMC isolation yielded at least 6.5 million cells. Material: blood. J is TRBJ1-2 and V is TRBV11-1; D possibly corresponds to TRBD1 (5 bases). The sequence came from a young woman in good health. In DNA form, the CDR3 reads TGTGCCAGCAGCTTATCTCGGGACAACTATGGCTACACCTTC. As protein: CASSLSRDNYGYTF. The variable domain in full, completed from reference TRBV11-1 and TRBJ1-2, reads EAEVAQSPRYKITEKSQAVAFWCDPISGHATLYWYRQILGQGPELLVQFQDESVVDDSQLPKDRFSAERLKGVDSTLKIQPAELGDSAMYLCASSLSRDNYGYTFGSGTRLTVV.